The 16 T cell receptor beta chains in this list originate from one sample, sequenced in a study of human T cells and chemical hapten exposure. TCRdb reprocessed the RACE reads via MiXCR and lists one record per CDR3 protein. The sample lists 80,000 to 100,000 distinct CDR3 sequences, 8% to 10% seen once, with 3.6% in the top ten. The time point is: pre-sensitization, week 0. Treatment noted: therapeutic diphenylcyclopropenone sensitization with weekly scalp DPC. The sample here was whole blood, taken in connection with sensitization to the hapten diphenylcyclopropenone (DPC). The receptors here all came from a middle-aged woman with alopecia areata. Some clones in this sample may be carry-over from other donors' samples.

This clonotype was observed a handful of times. V is TRBV11-2 and J is TRBJ2-1; the D gene is possibly TRBD2 (7 bases). V lost 1 base to trimming and J lost 8 bases, with 12 bases between them. The CDR3 is 14 residues long. Germline V gives CDR1 SGHAT, CDR2 FQNNGV. CDR3 DNA: TGTGCCAGCAGCTTAGGTGGGGGGGCTGATGAGCAGTTCTTC. Amino acids: CASSLGGGADEQFF.

This clonotype occurred many times. The CDR3 DNA follows: TGCGCCAGCAGCCAAGCGGCGGGGGGCCCCTACGAGCAGTACTTC. It specifies CASSQAAGGPYEQYF. The J gene is TRBJ2-7, the V gene TRBV4-3, with TRBD2 matching over 8 bases. The junction had 4 bases not matched to a gene; V was cut back by 1 base and J by 2 bases. The CDR3 runs to 15 residues. Looked up from germline, CDR1 is LGHNA and CDR2 is YSLEER.

This clonotype was seen a handful of times. The CDR3 nucleotides read TGTGCCACCAGCAGAGACGGCGGTGGCTACACCTTC. This gives the protein CATSRDGGGYTF. This chain uses TRBV15 with TRBJ1-2; D uncertain. This CDR3 region has 12 residues. CDR1 is LNHNV, CDR2 YYDKDF, per germline (reference sequence). Trimming removed 0 bases from V and 7 bases from J, with 6 bases in between.

As to this clonotype: This sequence may be a read error, since a much larger clone differs from it by one base. DNA for the CDR3: TGTGCCAGCAGTAAACGGACAGGGGGGAGTTACGAGCAGTACTTC. Translated, it gives CASSKRTGGSYEQYF. V and J are TRBV12-3 or TRBV12-4 and TRBJ2-7, with 10 bases identical to TRBD1. The CDR3 sequence is 15 residues long. Trimming took 5 bases from V and 4 from J; bases not matched to a gene: 8.

As concerns this clonotype: An end of the junction does not agree with germline; a read error may underlie this. The rearrangement links TRBV16 to TRBJ1-2, with a possible D match to TRBD1 (5 bases). Germline CDR1 is KGHSY and CDR2 is FQNENV. The CDR3 is 15 amino acids. The CDR3 region has the DNA TGTGCCAGCAGCCAATTGGGGCAGGACATCTATAGCTACACCTTC. Its protein is CASSQLGQDIYSYTF.

This clonotype appeared many times. The chain employs TRBV4-2 and TRBJ1-1, with D uncertain. Trimming pared 0 bases from V and 0 bases from J, leaving 14 bases between. This CDR3 is 17 amino acids long. Germline V gene lookup returns CDR1 LGHNA and CDR2 YNFKEQ. The CDR3 DNA sequence: TGTGCCAGCAGCCAAGATAGGAACACCTACATGAACACTGAAGCTTTCTTT. It codes for CASSQDRNTYMNTEAFF.

This clonotype was counted between two and nine times. The chain couples TRBV12-3 or TRBV12-4 to TRBJ1-5; D gene ambiguous. CDR3 length: 13 residues. V gave up 5 bases and J gave up 6 bases, with 11 bases separating them. The DNA of the CDR3 is TGTGCCAGCAGTCCGGTTGAGGGTCAGCCCCAGCATTTT. This sequence encodes CASSPVEGQPQHF.

This clonotype has just a few counts. The J gene is TRBJ1-5, the V gene TRBV6-5; perhaps TRBD1 as D (5 bases). CDR1 is MNHEY, CDR2 SVGAGI, per germline. Trimming took off 6 bases at V and 6 bases at J, with 21 bases between the two ends. This CDR3 comprises 16 residues. CDR3: CASSRTWGAAGQPQHF. CDR3 in DNA: TGTGCCAGCAGCCGTACATGGGGCGCGGCCGGTCAGCCCCAGCATTTT.

This clonotype has just a few counts. The CDR3 spells CASSPVTGASTDTQYF. In nucleotides, the CDR3 is TGTGCCAGCAGCCCCGTGACAGGGGCCTCCACAGATACGCAGTATTTT. This rearrangement joins TRBV7-9 to TRBJ2-3; 8 nucleotides line up with TRBD1. Trimming cost V 5 bases and J 2 bases; bases outside gene matches: 9. The CDR3 loop spans 16 amino acids. CDR1 and CDR2 from the germline V gene are SEHNR and FQNEAQ (reference sequence).

This clonotype was recorded many times. CDR3 sequence (DNA): TGTGCCAGCAAACTTACAGGGATCGATAGCAATCAGCCCCAGCATTTT. Translating gives CASKLTGIDSNQPQHF. V usage is TRBV2 and J usage is TRBJ1-5; tentative D call: TRBD1 (6 bases). The CDR3 has 16 residues. The V and J ends lost 7 bases and 0 bases respectively, with 16 bases between them. The germline V gene encodes CDR1 SNHLY and CDR2 FYNNEI. Filled out from reference TRBV2 and TRBJ1-5, the complete variable domain reads EPEVTQTPSHQVTQMGQEVILRCVPISNHLYFYWYRQILGQKVEFLVSFYNNEISEKSEIFDDQFSVERPDGSNFTLKIRSTKLEDSAMYFCASKLTGIDSNQPQHFGDGTRLSIL.

This clonotype was observed many times. This rearrangement joins TRBV7-2 to TRBJ2-3; the match to TRBD2 covers 7 bases. J gave up 2 bases and V 8 bases, and 7 bases lay outside the gene matches. The CDR3 spans 14 residues. Germline V gene data show CDR1 as SGHTA and CDR2 as FQGNSA. CDR3 sequence reads: CASLRDYYTDTQYF. CDR3 coding DNA: TGTGCCAGCCTGAGGGACTATTACACAGATACGCAGTATTTT.

This clonotype was recorded many times. The chain is built from TRBV12-3 or TRBV12-4 and TRBJ1-3; D is perhaps TRBD1 (6 bases). CDR3 length: 17 amino acids. The V end was cut by 3 bases, the J end by 7 bases, with 22 bases between. CDR3 loop: CASSFPPGGGPGNTIYF. Here the CDR3 DNA reads TGTGCCAGCAGTTTCCCGCCTGGAGGGGGGCCAGGGAACACCATATATTTT.

This clonotype was found a few times. The chain combines TRBV7-9 with TRBJ2-5; 9 bases agree with TRBD1. Germline-derived CDR1 and CDR2 are SEHNR and FQNEAQ (reference sequence). With V trimmed by 5 bases and J by 3 bases, 4 bases remained unmatched. The CDR3 sequence is 14 residues long. CDR3 sequence: CASSHRGLEETQYF. CDR3 bases: TGTGCCAGCAGCCACAGGGGGCTGGAAGAGACCCAGTACTTC.

There are a few counts of this clonotype. The V gene is TRBV6-5, the J gene TRBJ2-4, with 9 bases fitting TRBD1. CDR3 length: 16 residues. In germline, CDR1 is MNHEY, CDR2 SVGAGI. Trimming took 2 bases from V and 2 from J; bases not matched to a gene: 4. CDR3 loop: CASSYGTGRTKNIQYF. As DNA, the CDR3 is TGTGCCAGCAGTTACGGGACAGGGAGGACCAAAAACATTCAGTACTTC.

This chain connects TRBV28 to TRBJ2-7; 7 bases are a match to TRBD2. The germline V gene has CDR1 MDHEN and CDR2 SYDVKM. This CDR3 comprises 13 residues. CDR3 amino acids: CGLGGINTYEQYF. The CDR3, as DNA: TGTGGCCTGGGAGGGATAAACACCTACGAGCAGTACTTC.

This clonotype was found a few times. The rearrangement uses TRBV12-3 or TRBV12-4 and TRBJ2-5; TRBD2 aligns across 7 bases. V was pared by 10 bases and J by 5 bases, with 19 bases of the junction left unmatched. This CDR3 has 16 amino acids. The CDR3 spells CATLARAGVKKETQYF. CDR3 DNA: TGTGCCACCTTAGCGAGGGCGGGAGTCAAAAAGGAGACCCAGTACTTC.